A selection of T cell receptor beta chains follows, all from one sample in a study of blood T cells in healthy people across ages. From the 5' RACE reads, TCRdb called clonotypes with MiXCR, one entry per CDR3 protein. The sample lists about 1.6 million distinct CDR3 sequences; 34% were seen once. The material sequenced was blood. Every receptor here comes from a woman aged 25 to 39 in good health. CDR3s include the opening cysteine and the closing phenylalanine or tryptophan. The D gene is left open where the match is weak. Size tells how often a clone was seen (once, few, many) or the class of an expanded clone, and some rows leave it out.

len: 14; abundance: many; j_gene: TRBJ2-3; d_gene: .; v_gene: TRBV29-1; CDR3nt: TGCAGCGTTGAGGGAGTAACAGGGCCAGATACGCAGTATTTT; CDR3aa: CSVEGVTGPDTQYF
len: 11; abundance: many; j_gene: TRBJ1-2; d_gene: .; v_gene: TRBV29-1; CDR3nt: TGCAGCGCTGAGATTAACTATGGCTACACCTTC; CDR3aa: CSAEINYGYTF
len: 16; abundance: .; j_gene: TRBJ2-7; d_gene: TRBD1; v_gene: TRBV19; CDR3nt: TGTGCCAGTAGTGTGGGACAGGGGAAGAATTACTACGAGCAGTACTTC; CDR3aa: CASSVGQGKNYYEQYF
len: 15; abundance: few; j_gene: TRBJ2-3; d_gene: TRBD1; v_gene: TRBV7-9; CDR3nt: TGTGCCAGCATCATCCGGGACAGGGGGTCAGATACGCAGTATTTT; CDR3aa: CASIIRDRGSDTQYF
len: 12; abundance: many; j_gene: TRBJ2-1; d_gene: .; v_gene: TRBV20-1; CDR3nt: TGCAGTGCTACCCGAACAAACAATGAGCAGTTCTTC; CDR3aa: CSATRTNNEQFF
len: 12; abundance: .; j_gene: TRBJ2-3; d_gene: .; v_gene: TRBV29-1; CDR3nt: TGCAGCGTCTGGGACTTCACAGATACGCGGTATTTT; CDR3aa: CSVWDFTDTRYF
len: 17; abundance: .; j_gene: TRBJ2-7; d_gene: .; v_gene: TRBV6-1; CDR3nt: TGTGCCAGCAGTGAGATTCCCCGGGAACTTTACTCCTACGAGCAGTACTTC; CDR3aa: CASSEIPRELYSYEQYF
len: 13; abundance: few; j_gene: TRBJ1-1; d_gene: TRBD1; v_gene: TRBV27; CDR3nt: TGTGCCTTCAGGACAGGGGCTAACACTGAAGCTTTCTTT; CDR3aa: CAFRTGANTEAFF
len: 15; abundance: few; j_gene: TRBJ1-1; d_gene: .; v_gene: TRBV4-1; CDR3nt: TGCGCCAGCAGCCAAGGATCTTCGCCGAACACTGAAGCTTTCTTT; CDR3aa: CASSQGSSPNTEAFF
len: 15; abundance: .; j_gene: TRBJ2-1; d_gene: TRBD2; v_gene: TRBV12-3/TRBV12-4; CDR3nt: TGTGCCAGCAGTTTCTGGCTAGCGGTTCACAATGAGCAGTTCTTC; CDR3aa: CASSFWLAVHNEQFF
len: 14; abundance: few; j_gene: TRBJ2-3; d_gene: .; v_gene: TRBV25-1; CDR3nt: TGTGCCAGCAGTGATTCGGTGAACCCAGATACGCAGTATTTT; CDR3aa: CASSDSVNPDTQYF
len: 15; abundance: .; j_gene: TRBJ1-5; d_gene: .; v_gene: TRBV20-1; CDR3nt: TGCAGTGTTAGAGATGGGCAGTTTAGCAATCAGCCCCAGCATTTT; CDR3aa: CSVRDGQFSNQPQHF
len: 18; abundance: few; j_gene: TRBJ2-1; d_gene: TRBD2; v_gene: TRBV7-9; CDR3nt: TGTGCCAGCAGCAAGATACTAGCGGGGGGCCTGACATACAATGAGCAGTTCTTC; CDR3aa: CASSKILAGGLTYNEQFF
len: 18; abundance: .; j_gene: TRBJ2-2; d_gene: .; v_gene: TRBV7-9; CDR3nt: TGTGCCAGCAGCTTAGGACCGGACAGAGGAGGGAACACCGGGGAGCTGTTTTTT; CDR3aa: CASSLGPDRGGNTGELFF
len: 14; abundance: .; j_gene: TRBJ2-1; d_gene: .; v_gene: TRBV12-3/TRBV12-4; CDR3nt: TGTGCCAGCAGTTTAAGAGTGCCCTACAATGAGCAGTTCTTC; CDR3aa: CASSLRVPYNEQFF